These T cell receptor beta chains were read from a single sample in a study of T cells after posttransplantation cyclophosphamide. Using immunoSEQ multiplex PCR, the repertoire was profiled, and TCRdb retains in-frame clones only, with some absent. The table includes approximately 47,000 clones, almost 95% detected once. The specimen sequenced was PBMCs. These receptors were taken from a woman between 45 and 65 years old in good health and a related stem cell transplant donor. The CDR3 runs from the conserved cysteine through the conserved F or W. Each record gives: CDR3 length, V gene, J gene, CDR3 protein.

13	TRBV10-3	TRBJ1-2	CATVGGANYGYTF
16	TRBV19	TRBJ2-1	CASSTSGGQKNNEQFF
16	TRBV19	TRBJ2-7	CASSAATSGGAYEQYF
15	TRBV7-9	TRBJ1-2	CASSFTGGGGYGYTF
15	TRBV6-7	TRBJ2-7	CASSPQGDSSYEQYF
15	TRBV7-9	TRBJ1-6	CASSSRTGDNSPLHF
16	TRBV6-1	TRBJ1-5	CASSGWGGVSNQPQHF
14	TRBV5-1	TRBJ2-3	CASSPGGGTDTQYF
16	TRBV5-4	TRBJ1-6	CVSTSRDPGRGSPLHF
18	TRBV7-7	TRBJ2-2	CASSLVWSGQPTTGELFF
11	TRBV20-1	TRBJ2-1	CSATSGDEQFF
15	TRBV6-5	TRBJ2-7	CASSRPSGGTYEQYF
13	TRBV2	TRBJ2-5	CASRTGPSETQYF
18	TRBV25-1	TRBJ2-5	CASSEVGRASGREETQYF